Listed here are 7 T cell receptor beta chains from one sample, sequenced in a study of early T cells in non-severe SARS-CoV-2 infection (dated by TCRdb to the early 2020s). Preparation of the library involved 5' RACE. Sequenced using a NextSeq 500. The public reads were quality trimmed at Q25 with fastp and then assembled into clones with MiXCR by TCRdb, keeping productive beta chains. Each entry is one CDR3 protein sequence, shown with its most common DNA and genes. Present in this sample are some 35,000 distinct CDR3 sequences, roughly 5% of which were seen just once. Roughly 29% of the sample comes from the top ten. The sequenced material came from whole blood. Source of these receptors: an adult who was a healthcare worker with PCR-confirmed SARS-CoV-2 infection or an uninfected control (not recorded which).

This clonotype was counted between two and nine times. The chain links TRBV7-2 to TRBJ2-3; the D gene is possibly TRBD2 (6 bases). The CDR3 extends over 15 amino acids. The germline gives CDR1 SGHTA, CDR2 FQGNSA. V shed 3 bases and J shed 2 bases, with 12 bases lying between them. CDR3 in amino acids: CASSFSGGSTDTQYF. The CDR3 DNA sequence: TGTGCCAGCAGCTTCAGTGGGGGGTCCACAGATACGCAGTATTTT.

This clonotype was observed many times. Here the CDR3 reads CASSFEGSPGNTIYF. The CDR3 nucleotides are TGCGCCAGCAGCTTCGAGGGGAGCCCTGGAAACACCATATATTTT. This chain joins TRBV5-1 and TRBJ1-3, with D tentatively TRBD1 (5 bases). The CDR3 is 15 residues long. Germline V gene lookup returns CDR1 SGHRS and CDR2 YFSETQ. V lost 2 bases, J lost 2 bases, and 11 bases lay in between.

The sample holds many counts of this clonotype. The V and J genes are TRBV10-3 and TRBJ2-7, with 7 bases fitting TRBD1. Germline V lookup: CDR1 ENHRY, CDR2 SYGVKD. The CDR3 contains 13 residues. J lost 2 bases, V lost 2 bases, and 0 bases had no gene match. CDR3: CAISETGAYEQYF. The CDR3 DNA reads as TGTGCCATCAGTGAGACAGGGGCCTACGAGCAGTACTTC.

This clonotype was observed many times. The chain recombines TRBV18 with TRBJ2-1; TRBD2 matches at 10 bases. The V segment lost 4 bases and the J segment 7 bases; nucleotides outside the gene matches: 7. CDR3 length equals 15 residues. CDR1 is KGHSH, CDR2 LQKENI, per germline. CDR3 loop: CASSRASGSGNEQFF. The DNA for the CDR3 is TGTGCCAGCTCACGGGCTAGCGGGAGTGGAAATGAGCAGTTCTTC.

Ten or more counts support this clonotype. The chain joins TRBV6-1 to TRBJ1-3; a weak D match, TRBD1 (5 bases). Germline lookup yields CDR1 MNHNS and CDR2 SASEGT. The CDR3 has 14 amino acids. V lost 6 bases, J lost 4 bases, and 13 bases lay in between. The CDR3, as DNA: TGTGCCAGCAGCCCGGGACTGAACGGAAACACCATATATTTT. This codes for CASSPGLNGNTIYF.

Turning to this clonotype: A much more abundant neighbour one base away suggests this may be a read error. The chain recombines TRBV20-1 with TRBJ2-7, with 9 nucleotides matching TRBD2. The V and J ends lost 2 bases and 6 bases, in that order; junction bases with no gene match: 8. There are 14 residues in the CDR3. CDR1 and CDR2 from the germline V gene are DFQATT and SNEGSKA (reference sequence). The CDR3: CSARIAGGAIEQYF. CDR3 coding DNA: TGCAGTGCTAGAATCGCGGGAGGGGCTATCGAGCAGTACTTC.

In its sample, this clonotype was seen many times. The CDR3 DNA reads TGTGCCAGCAGCCTAACCCGGACTAGCGGGAGGACCACAGATACGCAGTATTTT. Translating gives CASSLTRTSGRTTDTQYF. The chain employs TRBV11-3 and TRBJ2-3, with 14 bases that match TRBD2. V was pared by 5 bases and J by 2 bases, with 9 bases of the junction left unmatched. Per the germline V gene, CDR1 is SGHNT and CDR2 is YENEEA. The CDR3 length is 18 residues.